Presented here are 15 T cell receptor beta chains from one specimen sequenced in a study of early T cells in non-severe SARS-CoV-2 infection. TCRdb reprocessed the 5' RACE reads via MiXCR and lists one record per CDR3 protein. The sample yields roughly 63,000 distinct CDR3 sequences, more than 10% seen once. Specimen: whole blood, collected at baseline. The receptors derive from an adult who was a healthcare worker with PCR-confirmed SARS-CoV-2 infection or an uninfected control (not recorded which). The donor label of this sample is uncertain.

This chain connects TRBV4-1 to TRBJ2-1; a weak D match, TRBD2 (5 bases). The CDR3 sequence is 15 residues long. Germline CDR1 MGHRA, CDR2 YSYEKL. V lost 1 base to trimming and J lost 8 bases, with 15 bases between them. The CDR3 loop reads CASSQVNSSRDEQFF. CDR3 bases: TGCGCCAGCAGCCAAGTCAATTCCTCGAGGGATGAGCAGTTCTTC.

The CDR3 region is CASSAGRGDEQFF. The CDR3 nucleotides are TGTGCCAGCAGTGCGGGCAGGGGCGATGAGCAGTTCTTC. The rearrangement joins TRBV6-4 to TRBJ2-1; D might be TRBD1 (6 bases). V lost 4 bases, J lost 8 bases, and 12 bases lay in between. This CDR3 contains 13 residues. Germline lookup yields CDR1 MRHNA and CDR2 SNTAGT.

This clonotype has only a few counts. The chain links TRBV4-1 to TRBJ1-2; a possible D gene is TRBD1 (6 bases). The CDR3 loop spans 15 amino acids. Deletions cut 0 bases from V and 6 bases from J, with 14 bases between. The V gene's germline CDR1 is MGHRA and CDR2 YSYEKL. In nucleotides, the CDR3 is TGCGCCAGCAGCCAAGAAAGCAGGGGAGGAGATGGCTACACCTTC. This codes for CASSQESRGGDGYTF.

The chain carries TRBV5-1 and TRBJ1-4, with 9 bases lining up with TRBD1. V lost 4 bases, J lost 3 bases, and 7 bases stayed unmatched. The CDR3 runs 16 residues. The germline V gene encodes CDR1 SGHRS and CDR2 YFSETQ. CDR3 coding DNA: TGCGCCAGCAGCCCGGGGGACAGGGCGGCTAATGAAAAACTGTTTTTT. Residues: CASSPGDRAANEKLFF.

This clonotype was counted between two and nine times. This rearrangement joins TRBV28 to TRBJ2-7; 7 nucleotides align to TRBD1. The CDR3 contains 17 residues. After removal of 4 bases from V and 6 bases from J, the junction contained 18 bases not matched to a gene. Germline V lookup: CDR1 MDHEN, CDR2 SYDVKM. The CDR3: CASSSTILKTGKPEQYV. DNA for the CDR3: TGTGCCAGCAGTTCTACTATCTTAAAGACAGGGAAGCCCGAGCAGTACGTC.

This clonotype was seen at least ten times. V and J are TRBV21-1 and TRBJ2-5; the tabulated D call, TRBD1, remains unverified against the DNA. TRBV21-1 is reported as a pseudogene. The CDR3 extends over 15 amino acids. The CDR3 DNA sequence: TGTGCCAGCAGCAAAAATGCCACAGGGGAAGAGACCCAGTACTTC. Translation gives CASSKNATGEETQYF.

The chain recombines TRBV11-2 with TRBJ2-2; D possibly corresponds to TRBD1 (5 bases). CDR1 is SGHAT and CDR2 is FQNNGV in the germline V gene. Trimming stripped 5 bases from V and 11 bases from J, with 15 bases between. The CDR3 totals 13 residues. The CDR3 bases are TGTGCCAGCAGCACGACAGTATTGGATGAGCTGTTTTTT. Amino acid sequence: CASSTTVLDELFF.

In this sample, this clonotype turned up many times. The chain has TRBV20-1 and TRBJ1-3; D is uncertain. This CDR3 contains 12 residues. Germline V CDR1 and CDR2: DFQATT, SNEGSKA (reference sequence). The V end lost 4 bases, the J end lost 3 bases, and 7 bases lay between the germline ends. As DNA, the CDR3 is TGCAGTGCTAACGACGGTGGAAACACCATATATTTT. This translates into CSANDGGNTIYF.

The V call is TRBV12-3 or TRBV12-4, the J call TRBJ1-4; D unclear. CDR3 size: 12 residues. V was cut by 4 bases and J by 10 bases, with 10 bases left in between. CDR3 sequence: CASSSSLGKLFF. The CDR3 DNA is TGTGCCAGCAGTTCCTCCCTCGGAAAACTGTTTTTT.

The chain is built from TRBV9 and TRBJ1-1; the match to TRBD1 covers 7 bases. In germline, CDR1 is SGDLS, CDR2 YYNGEE. This CDR3 has 14 amino acids. The V gene end was trimmed by 4 bases and the J gene end by 2 bases; junction bases not matched to a gene: 5. This CDR3 is CASSPRQGNTEAFF. The DNA of the CDR3 is TGTGCCAGCAGCCCCAGACAGGGAAACACTGAAGCTTTCTTT.

This clonotype was detected a few times. This chain uses TRBV5-1 with TRBJ2-3; D not resolved. V lost 4 bases, J lost 2 bases, and 5 bases lay in between. There are 12 residues in the CDR3. The germline gives CDR1 SGHRS, CDR2 YFSETQ. Written as DNA, the CDR3 is TGCGCCAGCAGCGCTACCACAGATACGCAGTATTTT. Protein product: CASSATTDTQYF.

The chain is built from TRBV20-1 and TRBJ1-4, with a tentative D call TRBD1 (5 bases). The germline V and J ends were trimmed by 2 bases and 4 bases, with 17 bases remaining between them. CDR1 and CDR2 (germline): DFQATT, SNEGSKA (reference sequence). The CDR3 has 16 amino acids. The CDR3: CSARSRAPGDNEKLFF. The CDR3 DNA reads as TGCAGTGCTAGATCCCGCGCGCCGGGGGATAATGAAAAACTGTTTTTT.

This clonotype was recorded a few times. The chain couples TRBV24-1 to TRBJ2-7, with D perhaps assigned TRBD1 or TRBD2 (6 bases each). The V gene lost 1 base and the J gene lost 5 bases, with 14 bases spanning the gap. The CDR3 contains 15 residues. Looked up from germline, CDR1 is KGHDR and CDR2 is SFDVKD. CDR3 sequence: CATSDLRGAMDEQYV. CDR3 nucleotide sequence: TGTGCCACCAGTGATTTAAGGGGGGCCATGGACGAGCAGTACGTC.

The sample holds a few counts of this clonotype. The chain has TRBV29-1 and TRBJ2-1; D uncertain. Germline CDR1 and CDR2: SQVTM and ANQGSEA. The CDR3 totals 11 residues. The V end lost 4 bases, the J end lost 2 bases, and 3 bases lay between the germline ends. CDR3 DNA: TGCAGCGTTGCCCCCTACAATGAGCAGTTCTTC. It specifies CSVAPYNEQFF.

V gene TRBV6-1 combines with J gene TRBJ2-3; D perhaps matches TRBD1 (6 bases). CDR3 length: 15 amino acids. Germline CDR1 MNHNS, CDR2 SASEGT. V was pared by 7 bases and J by 0 bases, with 14 bases between. CDR3 DNA: TGTGCCAGCAAGAGACAGGCTTTTAGCACAGATACGCAGTATTTT. Protein: CASKRQAFSTDTQYF.